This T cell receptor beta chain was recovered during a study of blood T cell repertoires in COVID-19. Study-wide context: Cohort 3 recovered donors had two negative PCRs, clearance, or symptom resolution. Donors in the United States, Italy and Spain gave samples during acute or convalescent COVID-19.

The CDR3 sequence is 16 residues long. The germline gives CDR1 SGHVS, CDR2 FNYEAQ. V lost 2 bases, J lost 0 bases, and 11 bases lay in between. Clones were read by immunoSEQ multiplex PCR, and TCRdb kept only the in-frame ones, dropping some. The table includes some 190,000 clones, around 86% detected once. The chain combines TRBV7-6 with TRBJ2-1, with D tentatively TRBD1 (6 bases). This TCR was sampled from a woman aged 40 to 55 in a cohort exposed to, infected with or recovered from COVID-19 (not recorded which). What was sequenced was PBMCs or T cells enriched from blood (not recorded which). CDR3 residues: CASSLMDSRSYNEQFF. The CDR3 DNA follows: TGTGCCAGCAGCTTAATGGACAGTCGCTCCTACAATGAGCAGTTCTTC.